Described below is a single T cell receptor beta chain sequence and its context. Its antigen is still unknown. The method was immunoSEQ multiplex PCR; TCRdb's version includes in-frame clones alone and lacks a portion of them. Of under 120,000 clones in the sample, around 90% were seen once. This CDR3 spans 13 amino acids. Trimming removed 1 base from V and 5 bases from J, with 8 bases in between. Germline V lookup: CDR1 SGHNT, CDR2 YENEEA. These data originate in a study of T cell responses to AZD1222 COVID-19 vaccine. Findings and caveats of the study: The breadth and depth of Spike-specific TCRs increased once two AZD1222 doses had been given.

This receptor was obtained from an adult in good health. The rearrangement joins TRBV11-3 to TRBJ1-1; no clear D. The sequences come from peripheral blood, collected on day 0 of AZD1222 vaccination. The CDR3 nucleotides are TGTGCCAGCAGCTTAGTGGCGGGTACTGAAGCTTTCTTT. Translating gives CASSLVAGTEAFF.